This TCR beta chain was found in a study of CD8+ T cells in alopecia areata. V dropped 4 bases and J dropped 3 bases, with 10 bases sitting between them. This CDR3 region has 13 residues. Germline CDR1 and CDR2: SGHNT and YYREEE (reference sequence). T lymphocytes (CD4+ and CD8+) were sorted from PBMCs. Once RNA had been extracted, it was reverse transcribed into cDNA to act as the sequencing template. The protocol was immunoSEQ multiplex PCR, while the TCRdb copy is restricted to in-frame clones and leaves out a portion. This sample has 150,000 or so clones, with 55% found just once. To note about this clone: Its antigen is unknown.

Findings of the study overall: Affected scalp, especially in alopecia totalis/universalis, had a higher clonality than normal scalp did. Scalp specimens additionally yield sequences from normal skin's resident alphabeta T cells. Researchers reported that TCR sharing among patients proved less clear than in mice, possibly HLA-linked.

The source is a human donor in good health. The chain combines TRBV5-4 with TRBJ2-5; maybe TRBD1 (6 bases). Sample: CD4+ T cells sorted from blood. The CDR3 loop is CASSPRQEETQYF. The CDR3 DNA is TGTGCCAGCAGCCCCCGACAGGAAGAGACCCAGTACTTC.